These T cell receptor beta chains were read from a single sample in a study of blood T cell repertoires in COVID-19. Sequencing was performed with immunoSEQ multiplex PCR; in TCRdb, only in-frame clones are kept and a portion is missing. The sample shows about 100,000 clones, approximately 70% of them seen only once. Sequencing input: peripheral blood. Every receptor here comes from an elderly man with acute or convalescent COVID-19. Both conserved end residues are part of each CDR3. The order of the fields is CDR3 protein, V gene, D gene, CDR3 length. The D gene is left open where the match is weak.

CDR3aa: CASSSGHRGGKETQYF; v_gene: TRBV11-2; d_gene: TRBD2; len: 16
CDR3aa: CASKLGGVGGTYEQYF; v_gene: TRBV28; d_gene: -; len: 16
CDR3aa: CAWKHTSKGSYEQYF; v_gene: TRBV30; d_gene: -; len: 15
CDR3aa: CASSQVTGGSEAFF; v_gene: TRBV4-3; d_gene: -; len: 14
CDR3aa: CASITNRDTYYGYTF; v_gene: TRBV28; d_gene: -; len: 15
CDR3aa: CASSTRTGAGELFF; v_gene: TRBV5-4; d_gene: TRBD1; len: 14
CDR3aa: CAIATGGIQPQHF; v_gene: TRBV19; d_gene: TRBD1; len: 13
CDR3aa: CARSLVTRTGPKRKTEAFF; v_gene: TRBV7-5; d_gene: -; len: 19
CDR3aa: CASSDNRGLADF; v_gene: TRBV5-4; d_gene: TRBD2; len: 12
CDR3aa: CASSLETGTNEKLFF; v_gene: TRBV7-9; d_gene: TRBD1; len: 15
CDR3aa: CASSPTSRNTGELFF; v_gene: TRBV11-3; d_gene: TRBD2; len: 15
CDR3aa: CASSGKLGATGELFF; v_gene: TRBV5-1; d_gene: -; len: 15
CDR3aa: CASSKGHSGEAFF; v_gene: TRBV6-2/TRBV6-3; d_gene: -; len: 13
CDR3aa: CASSQIKRTGGHGELFF; v_gene: TRBV23-1; d_gene: TRBD1; len: 17
CDR3aa: CASSPWRLSHSTDTQYF; v_gene: TRBV27; d_gene: -; len: 17
CDR3aa: CASSRGYTGELFF; v_gene: TRBV7-8; d_gene: -; len: 13
CDR3aa: CASSPVQAGPTDTQYF; v_gene: TRBV28; d_gene: -; len: 16
CDR3aa: CASRPWGFVDSPLHF; v_gene: TRBV5-6; d_gene: -; len: 15
CDR3aa: CASSSVLASSYNEQFF; v_gene: TRBV28; d_gene: -; len: 16
CDR3aa: CADMVVRKNTEAFF; v_gene: TRBV3-1/TRBV3-2; d_gene: -; len: 14
CDR3aa: CSASSRTSNTEAFF; v_gene: TRBV20-1; d_gene: -; len: 14
CDR3aa: CAIGRSGGTAYEQYF; v_gene: TRBV10-3; d_gene: -; len: 15
CDR3aa: CASSFYSGANTGELFF; v_gene: TRBV14; d_gene: TRBD2; len: 16
CDR3aa: CASSLRTSANNEQFF; v_gene: TRBV27; d_gene: TRBD2; len: 15
CDR3aa: CASSMGATGPNTEAFF; v_gene: TRBV19; d_gene: TRBD1; len: 16
CDR3aa: CASSQEGDSLLSGNTIYF; v_gene: TRBV3-1/TRBV3-2; d_gene: TRBD1; len: 18
CDR3aa: CASSLKRGSNQPQHF; v_gene: TRBV7-3; d_gene: -; len: 15